The source of this T cell receptor (beta chain) is a study of blood T cells in healthy people across ages (dated by TCRdb to between 2015 and 2017). Describing the broader study: In model experiments, template switching captured about one uniquely barcoded TCR beta cDNA molecule for every two T cells. Using the same blood draw, the study looked at two additional independent replicas of 1 million unique cDNA reads for two donors, one aged 18 to 30 and the other aged 80 or older. To avoid experimental bias, donors of different ages were distributed randomly across sequencing lanes. Four age groups were formed from the donors: young (average approximately 15 years), middle-aged (approximately 40), aged (approximately 60) and long-lived (around 82). To track age-related changes in TCR beta repertoire diversity, the study relied on deep sequencing normalized with unique cDNA molecular identifiers.

What the work shows at the level of the full study, not this receptor alone: Total diversity estimates from one million sequenced T cells were considered lower bounds and underestimates. As age increased, observed TCR beta diversity per million T cells dropped in a roughly linear way, and a significant reduction was already evident by age 40. The CMV infection status of donors was not known, potentially confounding age-related changes in expanded clonotypes. A strong correlation was found between observed TCR beta diversity and the percentage of naive T cells measured by flow cytometry. The long-lived group showed more naive CD4+ T cells, fewer expanded clones and increased TCR diversity than the aged group, suggesting age selection. Because profiling used bulk unsorted PBMCs, naive and antigen-experienced compartments could not be compared conclusively.

The library was produced with 5' RACE. Sequenced on an Illumina HiSeq 2500. A second roughly 6 to 11 cycle PCR used a sample-barcoded 5' primer and a J-beta primer mix. A template-switch 5' adaptor carrying 12 random nucleotides introduced a unique molecular identifier onto each TCR beta cDNA molecule. Each sample yielded at least 2.5 million CDR3-containing paired-end reads. First-strand cDNA synthesis was performed from all RNA using the Mint cDNA synthesis kit, with priming by a TRBC-specific oligonucleotide. After uracil-DNA glycosylase treatment, a first 18-cycle PCR used universal primers M1SS and BC2_uni_R on all cDNA. From the authors' description of their analysis: For normalization, 1 million high-quality reads were randomly selected from each sample, with every read carrying a distinct molecular identifier. Instead of being binned into consensus sequences, reads with shared molecular identifiers were discarded. MiTCR, set to a Q25 quality threshold and the strictest error-elimination algorithm, was used for CDR3 identification, clonotype clustering and error correction. A nonparametric unseen species model with Euler transformation was used to estimate a lower bound on total TCR beta diversity. In TCRdb, the public reads were trimmed at Q25 with fastp and aligned with MiXCR, with productive beta chains retained. For every CDR3 protein sequence, its rows merge into one entry that carries the most common genes and DNA. These V and J calls are TCRdb output, not the study's own analysis. This sample is represented by around 800,000 distinct CDR3 sequences; 35% to 50% of them were singletons. Clones ranked in the top ten supply roughly 18% of the sample.

The 39 donors, aged roughly 6 to 95 years, were systemically healthy Caucasian individuals from Russia. Each donor gave ten milliliters of peripheral blood, collected into EDTA-treated Vacutainer tubes. Ficoll-Paque density-gradient centrifugation was used to isolate PBMCs, with at least 7 million per sample. Trizol reagent was used to extract total RNA from the PBMCs, yielding at least 6 micrograms per sample. For every donor, flow cytometry on a PBMC aliquot measured the percentage of naive CD45RAhigh/CD27high T cells. The trim is 2 bases for V and 5 bases for J, with a gap of 12 bases between the germline ends. CDR1 is given as SGHTA and CDR2 as FQGNSA, both from the germline V gene. Counted from cysteine to phenylalanine, this CDR3 has 14 amino acids. CDR3 DNA is the only sequence kept; it has 42 bases, read in frame from the first base. This clonotype came up many times. The antigen it binds to is not known. The record has no base qualities; no much larger clone is one base away.

Recombination connected TRBV7-2 to TRBJ1-1; possibly the D gene is TRBD1, per 5 matching bases. Sequencing was performed on blood. The clonotype comes from a man older than 75 in good health. The CDR3 region: CASSLPSGRTEAFF. The nucleotide sequence is TGTGCCAGCAGCTTACCATCGGGGCGGACTGAAGCTTTCTTT.